This TCR beta chain derives from a study of Ad26.COV2.S vaccination and SARS-CoV-2 variants. Overall study: Doses of Ad26.COV2.S were injected into muscle once or twice, 56 days apart.

Treatment described: roughly 18 received Ad26.COV2.S at low or high dose, single or two shots; 5 received placebo; per-sample allocation not given. The samples were gathered on day 63 after the first injection of vaccine or placebo. Sequencing used immunoSEQ multiplex PCR; TCRdb keeps in-frame clones, though not all of them. The table records roughly 700,000 clones, about 89% of them present only once. V shed 1 base, J shed 11 bases, and the junction held 5 bases outside the gene matches. The V gene's germline CDR1 is SQVTM and CDR2 ANQGSEA. This CDR3 contains 12 residues. The study's findings and limits: Analytic work on TCR breadth and depth might have understated the full extent of total T cell responses. Those who received the vaccine showed greater spike-specific TCR breadth than those given placebo. In vaccinated individuals, spike-specific CD8+ and CD4+ T cell responses reportedly displayed substantial breadth.

As for this clone: Antigen specificity is unknown.

The chain is built from TRBV29-1 and TRBJ2-1; 7 nucleotides line up with TRBD2. This material consisted of peripheral blood, taken in a trial of Ad26.COV2.S vaccine versus placebo. The receptor was isolated from a person between 18 and 65 years old who received the Ad26.COV2.S COVID-19 vaccine or a placebo. The CDR3, as DNA: TGCAGCGTTGAAGTGGAGGGAGGGCAGCAGTTCTTC. Translation: CSVEVEGGQQFF.